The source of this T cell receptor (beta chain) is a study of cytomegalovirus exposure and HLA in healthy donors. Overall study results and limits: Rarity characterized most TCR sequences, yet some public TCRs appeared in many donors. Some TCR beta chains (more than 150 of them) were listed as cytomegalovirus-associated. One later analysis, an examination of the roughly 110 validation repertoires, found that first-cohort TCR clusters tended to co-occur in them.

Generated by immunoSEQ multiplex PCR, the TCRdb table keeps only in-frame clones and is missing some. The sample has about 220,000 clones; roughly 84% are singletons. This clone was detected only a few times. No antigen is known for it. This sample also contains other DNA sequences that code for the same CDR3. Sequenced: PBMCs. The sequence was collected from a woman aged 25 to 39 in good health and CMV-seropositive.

CDR3 DNA: TGTGCCAGCAGTTTGCCGGGGGGGTACGAGCAGTACTTC. Its protein product is CASSLPGGYEQYF. The chain couples TRBV28 to TRBJ2-7, with 8 bases fitting TRBD2. With V trimmed by 3 bases and J by 4 bases, 2 bases remained unmatched. CDR3 length: 13 residues. Germline CDR1 and CDR2: MDHEN and SYDVKM.